These 2 T cell receptor beta chains share one sample of origin, sequenced in a study of CD8 T cells in ankylosing spondylitis. TCRdb re-derived calls from the 5' RACE reads in MiXCR, one entry per CDR3 protein. The table shows around 300,000 distinct CDR3 sequences, with around 20% occurring only once. Sequencing was done on a sample of blood, either unsorted or a sorted T cell fraction (not recorded which). The receptors derive from a female donor with ankylosing spondylitis or in good health (not recorded which).

The chain employs TRBV29-1 and TRBJ1-2, with 11 bases aligning to TRBD1. The CDR3 loop spans 13 amino acids. Germline loops: CDR1 SQVTM, CDR2 ANQGSEA. With 5 bases clipped from V and 8 bases from J, the junction kept 7 bases outside the gene matches. This chain's CDR3 is CSVLGTGGAGYTF. The CDR3 DNA sequence: TGCAGCGTTTTGGGGACAGGGGGTGCCGGCTACACCTTC.

The genes are TRBV7-2 and TRBJ2-7, with D perhaps matching TRBD2 (5 bases). Germline V gene data show CDR1 as SGHTA and CDR2 as FQGNSA. Trimming cost V 5 bases and J 3 bases, with 20 bases left between them. The length of the CDR3 is 16 residues. The CDR3 region is CASSPTAARVYYEQYF. CDR3 in DNA: TGTGCCAGCAGCCCCACAGCGGCCCGGGTTTACTACGAGCAGTACTTC.